This TCR beta chain originates from a study of cytomegalovirus exposure and HLA in healthy donors. The study, taken as a whole, reports: The study recorded some 160 TCR beta chains that were cytomegalovirus-associated.

Libraries were prepared by immunoSEQ multiplex PCR; TCRdb keeps only in-frame clonotypes and omits some of them. The table has 200,000 to 250,000 clones, over 75% seen once. On this clone itself: As yet, its antigen is unknown.

Germline CDR1 and CDR2: SNHLY and FYNNEI. The germline V and J ends were trimmed by 4 bases and 0 bases, with 12 bases remaining between them. This CDR3 spans 15 amino acids. The chain joins TRBV2 to TRBJ1-2; D not resolved. This TCR was sampled from a woman aged 18-35 years in good health and CMV-seropositive. The source material was PBMCs. CDR3 nucleotides: TGTGCCAGCAGTGTCGAACTGGGAGCTAACTATGGCTACACCTTC. Translating gives CASSVELGANYGYTF.